Below, 17 T cell receptor beta chains from the same sample are listed, as sequenced in a study of cytomegalovirus exposure and HLA in healthy donors. PCR involved 60 Vbeta and 13 Jbeta primers. Sequencing used immunoSEQ multiplex PCR; TCRdb keeps in-frame clones, though not all of them. In the table there are about 84,000 clones, roughly 63% of which are singletons. The sequenced material came from PBMCs. Receptors originate from a woman aged 40 to 49 in good health and CMV-seropositive.

The chain recombines TRBV5-8 with TRBJ1-2, with 10 nucleotides matching TRBD1. CDR1 and CDR2 (germline): SGHTS, YDEGEE. The CDR3 sequence is 15 residues long. After removal of 0 bases from V and 8 bases from J, the junction contained 7 bases not matched to a gene. The DNA for the CDR3 is TGTGCCAGCAGCTTGGGCGGGACAGGGGTAAAGGGCTACACCTTC. It is translated as CASSLGGTGVKGYTF. The full variable domain, rest sourced from reference TRBV5-8 and TRBJ1-2, is EAGVTQSPTHLIKTRGQQATLRCSPISGHTSVYWYQQALGLGLQFLLWYDEGEERNRGNFPPRFSGRQFPNYSSELNVNALELEDSALYLCASSLGGTGVKGYTFGSGTRLTVV.

The chain is built from TRBV21-1 and TRBJ2-7; the table's D gene call, TRBD2, was not cross checked with the DNA. TRBV21-1 is a known pseudogene. The length of the CDR3 is 18 residues. The CDR3 region is CASSKAPTSGRAWYEQYF. The CDR3 DNA is TGTGCCAGCAGCAAAGCACCGACTAGCGGGAGGGCCTGGTACGAGCAGTACTTC.

This clone appeared once. J is TRBJ2-1 and V is TRBV28; 10 positions agree with TRBD1. V dropped 2 bases and J dropped 3; count of bases not matched to a gene: 1. CDR1 and CDR2 (germline): MDHEN, SYDVKM. The CDR3 is made up of 15 amino acids. CDR3 in amino acids: CASSLGTGDYNEQFF. DNA for the CDR3: TGTGCCAGCAGTTTAGGGACAGGGGACTACAATGAGCAGTTCTTC.

V usage is TRBV2 and J usage is TRBJ2-5; possibly TRBD2 for D (5 bases). Germline V gene sequence: CDR1 SNHLY, CDR2 FYNNEI. This CDR3 region has 14 residues. With 2 bases removed from V and 4 bases from J, the gap between germline ends came to 11 bases. The CDR3 spells CASSELTGGETQYF. The DNA for the CDR3 is TGTGCCAGCAGTGAACTGACTGGAGGAGAGACCCAGTACTTC.

The rearrangement links TRBV21-1 to TRBJ1-1; the D segment call TRBD1 is taken from the table without a DNA check. TRBV21-1 is marked as a pseudogene. The CDR3 contains 16 residues. The CDR3 nucleotides read TGTGCCAGCAGCAATGCACGACACCCCATGAACACTGAAGCTTTCTTT. Translation gives CASSNARHPMNTEAFF.

The CDR3: CASSSTPTGGSYNEQFF. In nucleotides, the CDR3 is TGTGCCAGCAGTTCAACCCCGACAGGGGGCTCCTACAATGAGCAGTTCTTC. The chain joins TRBV27 to TRBJ2-1; TRBD1 matches at 9 bases. J lost 0 bases, V lost 4 bases, and 7 bases had no gene match. CDR1 MNHEY and CDR2 SMNVEV come from the germline V gene (reference sequence). CDR3 length: 17 amino acids.

The chain carries TRBV4-1 and TRBJ1-1; TRBD1 is a possible D gene (5 bases). Germline CDR1 is MGHRA and CDR2 is YSYEKL. Trimming cost V 1 base and J 5 bases, with 14 bases left between them. This CDR3 comprises 15 residues. The CDR3, as DNA: TGCGCCAGCAGCCAAGTGGGGGGGGGAGAAACTGAAGCTTTCTTT. Its translation is CASSQVGGGETEAFF.

This sequence joins TRBV5-1 and TRBJ2-7; D remains unclear. Trimming pared 4 bases from V and 0 bases from J, leaving 8 bases between. The CDR3 spans 13 residues. From germline, CDR1 is SGHRS and CDR2 YFSETQ. The CDR3 region is CASSLLLSYEQYF. The CDR3 region has the DNA TGCGCCAGCAGCCTGCTACTCTCCTACGAGCAGTACTTC.

The J gene is TRBJ2-7, the V gene TRBV6-6; weak D call: TRBD1 (6 bases). The CDR3 sequence is 15 residues long. V was trimmed by 5 bases and J by 3 bases, leaving 17 bases between them. The germline V gene encodes CDR1 MNHNY and CDR2 SVGAGI (reference sequence). The CDR3 region is CASSDPGTGFYEQYF. The CDR3 DNA follows: TGTGCCAGCAGTGACCCGGGAACAGGGTTCTACGAGCAGTACTTC.

The sample holds a few counts of this clone. This sequence joins TRBV5-1 and TRBJ2-3; 13 nucleotides agree with TRBD2. Trimming removed 4 bases from V and 3 bases from J; junction bases left unmatched: 5. The V gene's germline CDR1 is SGHRS and CDR2 YFSETQ. The CDR3 runs to 16 residues. The CDR3 reads CASSTMGLAGTDTQYF. For the CDR3, the DNA is TGCGCCAGCAGCACTATGGGACTAGCGGGAACAGATACGCAGTATTTT.

This clone was detected only a few times. The rearrangement uses TRBV9 and TRBJ1-2, with unresolved D. The CDR3 totals 14 residues. Trimming cost V 5 bases and J 2 bases, with 13 bases left between them. The germline V gene has CDR1 SGDLS and CDR2 YYNGEE. The CDR3 is CASSDRRANYGYTF. The CDR3 nucleotides read TGTGCCAGCAGTGACCGGAGGGCCAACTATGGCTACACCTTC.

The V call is TRBV7-2, the J call TRBJ2-5; 7 positions match TRBD2. J gave up 3 bases and V 5 bases, and 6 bases lay outside the gene matches. The germline gives CDR1 SGHTA, CDR2 FQGNSA. The CDR3 runs 14 residues. CDR3 sequence reads: CASSRTSVEETQYF. The CDR3 DNA follows: TGTGCCAGCAGCCGTACTAGCGTCGAAGAGACCCAGTACTTC. The full variable domain, in which reference TRBV7-2 and TRBJ2-5 provide the parts outside the CDR3, is GAGVSQSPSNKVTEKGKDVELRCDPISGHTALYWYRQSLGQGLEFLIYFQGNSAPDKSGLPSDRFSAERTGGSVSTLTIQRTQQEDSAVYLCASSRTSVEETQYFGPGTRLLVL.

This chain joins TRBV7-2 and TRBJ2-3, with D possibly matching TRBD2 (5 bases). Germline CDR1 reads SGHTA; CDR2 reads FQGNSA. Trimming pared 5 bases from V and 5 bases from J, leaving 14 bases between. This CDR3 spans 14 amino acids. The CDR3 region is CASSPGLSGDTQYF. CDR3 DNA sequence: TGTGCCAGCAGCCCTGGACTTAGTGGAGATACGCAGTATTTT.

This clone was seen a few times. The chain couples TRBV7-2 to TRBJ2-3, with 9 bases lining up with TRBD1. The V gene's germline CDR1 is SGHTA and CDR2 FQGNSA. V lost 1 base and J lost 6; bases outside the gene matches: 2. The CDR3 runs to 14 residues. CDR3 bases: TGTGCCAGCAGCTTAGAAGGACAGGGGGATACGCAGTATTTT. Protein: CASSLEGQGDTQYF. Full variable domain (outside the CDR3, taken from reference TRBV7-2 and TRBJ2-3): GAGVSQSPSNKVTEKGKDVELRCDPISGHTALYWYRQSLGQGLEFLIYFQGNSAPDKSGLPSDRFSAERTGGSVSTLTIQRTQQEDSAVYLCASSLEGQGDTQYFGPGTRLTVL.

The chain has TRBV7-2 and TRBJ2-3, with TRBD2 matching 9 bases. The ends lost 1 base at V and 4 bases at J; junction bases unmatched: 9. This CDR3 contains 17 residues. Germline V gene lookup returns CDR1 SGHTA and CDR2 FQGNSA. The CDR3 loop reads CASSLELAGLRADTQYF. CDR3 bases: TGTGCCAGCAGCTTAGAACTAGCGGGCCTAAGGGCAGATACGCAGTATTTT.

The chain uses TRBV28 and TRBJ2-1; 7 bases line up with TRBD1. This CDR3 spans 15 amino acids. Germline assignment: CDR1 MDHEN and CDR2 SYDVKM. Trimming at V came to 2 bases and at J to 2 bases, leaving 3 bases not matched to a gene. The DNA of the CDR3 is TGTGCCAGCAGTTTACGGGACAGAACCTACAATGAGCAGTTCTTC. Translating it yields CASSLRDRTYNEQFF.

The chain carries TRBV4-2 and TRBJ2-5, with 8 bases that match TRBD2. The CDR3 has 15 amino acids. V was clipped by 4 bases and J by 4 bases; unmatched bases: 8. Germline V CDR1 and CDR2: LGHNA, YNFKEQ. CDR3 region: CASSPGLDFLETQYF. CDR3 nucleotides: TGTGCCAGCAGCCCGGGACTAGACTTCTTAGAGACCCAGTACTTC.